This T cell receptor (beta chain) stems from a study of blood T cell repertoires in COVID-19 (dated by TCRdb to the early 2020s). Regarding the study in general: Collaborator samples came from the United States, Italy and Spain and covered acute and convalescent phases of COVID-19. The repertoires were made available in a free public database intended to serve as a resource for research on the immune response to SARS-CoV-2. Where available, HLA class I and class II types were taken from metadata supplied by the sample provider and were not determined by assay-based typing. A de-identified subject ID, COVID-19 status, age in years and sex were almost always included in the sample metadata. The prospective study material was composed of cDNA or gDNA derived from T cells, B-cell-depleted T cells, or PBMCs. Subjects who had been exposed to COVID-19, were actively infected with it, or had recovered from it provided the deeply sampled blood TCRbeta repertoires that made up the dataset. The samples were drawn from two sources: the first 160 participants of the ongoing ImmuneRACE study, and 1,254 subjects contributed by 6 global collaborators.

This clone was detected only once. What this receptor recognizes is not known. Nothing much larger sits one base from this clone, and base qualities are not available. The junction carries 14 bases between V and J, which are trimmed by 2 bases and 0 bases respectively. CDR1 and CDR2 (LNHNV, YYDKDF) derive from the germline V gene (reference sequence). The CDR3 sequence holds 17 residues, the cysteine and phenylalanine included. Here the CDR3 DNA is all that survives: 51 bases in frame from base 1. The paper as a whole reports these results and caveats: The amount of clinical and demographic metadata varied by source and participant and was provided uncurated.

TCRbeta CDR3 regions were amplified from genomic DNA by means of the immunoSEQ Assay, a bias-controlled multiplex PCR. Per the original workflow: Nucleated cell counts per sample were estimated from amplification of reference gene primers within the assay. Sequence reads were collapsed and filtered to measure the absolute abundance of every unique TCRbeta CDR3 rearrangement. Productive Simpson clonality was computed per sample as the square root of Simpson's diversity index over productive rearrangements. TCRdb provides this immuneACCESS table in a form limited to in-frame rearrangements. Some clones are lacking; in checked studies, under half of them reflect an unresolved V gene, and why the rest are absent is not known. The D gene and trimming were derived from the DNA, and the V and J assignments and clone size from that table. This sample lists about 240,000 clones; approximately 86% were detected once. The leading ten clones occupy around 3.3% of the sample.

Participants in the prospective study were aged roughly 18 to 90 years, lived in approximately 26 United States geographic areas, and enrolled through a virtual design. In the prospective study, cohorts were assigned on the basis of participant-reported clinical history obtained from a screening survey and a study questionnaire. Mobile phlebotomists in the prospective study collected whole blood, serum and a nasopharyngeal or oropharyngeal swab from every participant. Prospective study participants could optionally give additional blood draws and questionnaires over an approximately 2-month period. Prospective study blood samples were shipped either frozen or at room temperature before DNA extraction.

The chain employs TRBV15 and TRBJ1-5, and perhaps TRBD1 as D gene, on 5 matching bases. Sequencing was performed on PBMCs or T cells enriched from blood (not recorded which). The sequence was obtained from a woman between 40 and 55 years old with acute COVID-19. The CDR3 has the sequence CATSRSPQGYSNQPQHF. The DNA sequence is as follows: TGTGCCACCAGCAGATCCCCTCAGGGATATAGCAATCAGCCCCAGCATTTT.